This T cell receptor beta chain was recovered during a study of patients and donors after allogeneic stem cell transplantation. TCRdb re-called the RT-PCR reads through MiXCR, storing one row per CDR3 protein. The sample yields some 200,000 distinct CDR3 sequences, around 41% seen once. This sequence originates from a human donor who was either an allogeneic HSCT recipient or a stem cell or donor lymphocyte infusion donor (not recorded which). It is not recorded whose cells these are; they may come from a transplant donor. Sequencing was carried out using blood, either unsorted or a sorted T cell fraction (not recorded which).

For the CDR3, the DNA is TGTGCCAGCAGCTTAGAGCAAGGTCCTAACTATGGCTACACCTTC. As protein: CASSLEQGPNYGYTF. The rearrangement uses TRBV7-2 and TRBJ1-2; no definite D call. CDR1 and CDR2 (germline): SGHTA, FQGNSA. V was clipped by 1 base and J by 0 bases, with 9 bases between them. The CDR3 totals 15 residues.